This T cell receptor beta chain emerged from a study of liver allograft versus peripheral blood T cells. Across the study: T cell receptor repertoires in transplanted livers were compared with those in recipients' peripheral blood.

Trimming took off 10 bases at V and 6 bases at J, with 19 bases between the two ends. Germline V gene sequence: CDR1 KGHSH, CDR2 LQKENI. The CDR3 runs to 14 residues. From the reads, TCRdb called clonotypes with MiXCR, one entry per CDR3 protein. This repertoire shows around 13,000 distinct CDR3 sequences, about 26% found once; its top ten account for less than 2.5%. By proportion, this clonotype is medium-sized. Its matching antigen is unknown. General study findings and limits: As reported, T cell receptor repertoires inside liver allografts differed from those present in peripheral blood.

The rearrangement links TRBV18 to TRBJ2-1; a weak D match, TRBD1 (5 bases). This receptor was taken from a human patient who had a liver transplant. Some of these T cells may belong to the graft donor. The CDR3 here is CAIPAGQLGNEQFF. CDR3 in DNA: TGTGCCATTCCGGCAGGGCAATTGGGCAATGAGCAGTTCTTC.